The 13 T cell receptor beta chains below come from one sample, sequenced in a study of T cells in Graves' hyperthyroidism and ophthalmopathy (dated by TCRdb to about 2019). Libraries were constructed by multiplex PCR. The sample was run on an Illumina HiSeq 2000. Amplification of TCR beta CDR3 regions was carried out from RNA transcripts. A first-round RT-PCR of the TCR CDR3 used the HTBI primer set with the Qiagen OneStep RT-PCR kit. Through fastp at Q25 and MiXCR, TCRdb rebuilt clones from the public reads, retaining in-frame beta chains. Duplicate CDR3 protein sequences are folded into a single record with the most common DNA and genes. The sample has about 210,000 distinct CDR3 sequences on record, under 20% of them singletons. The top ten constitute under 65% of the sample. Material for sequencing was blood. These receptors came from a man between 50 and 59 years old with Graves' hyperthyroidism.

This clonotype was picked up many times. V gene TRBV6-5 combines with J gene TRBJ2-1; D uncertain. This CDR3 region has 18 residues. Germline assignment: CDR1 MNHEY and CDR2 SVGAGI. Trimming cost V 2 bases and J 2 bases, with 19 bases left between them. CDR3 nucleotide sequence: TGTGCCAGCAGTTACGTCGGTACACCCCAAGGGCCCTACAATGAGCAGTTCTTC. Encoded protein: CASSYVGTPQGPYNEQFF.

This clonotype has at least ten counts. The genes are TRBV20-1 and TRBJ2-7; unclear D gene. Germline V gene sequence: CDR1 DFQATT, CDR2 SNEGSKA (reference sequence). The CDR3 contains 11 residues. Trimming cost V 5 bases and J 5 bases, with 10 bases left between them. CDR3 sequence (DNA): TGCAGTGCTTTAGGATCCCACGAGCAGTACTTC. Encoded protein: CSALGSHEQYF.

In its sample, this clonotype was seen a few times. V usage is TRBV7-8 and J usage is TRBJ1-6; 7 bases are shared with TRBD1. CDR3 length: 14 amino acids. Germline CDR1 SGHVS, CDR2 FQNEAQ. The V gene end was trimmed by 8 bases and the J gene end by 8 bases; junction bases not matched to a gene: 9. The CDR3 reads CASGQTGLHSPLHF. The DNA for the CDR3 is TGTGCCAGCGGGCAGACAGGGCTACATTCACCCCTCCACTTT.

This clonotype has ten or more counts. J is TRBJ2-7 and V is TRBV27; TRBD2 aligns across 9 bases. This CDR3 has 15 residues. Per germline, CDR1 MNHEY and CDR2 SMNVEV (reference sequence). V dropped 0 bases and J dropped 5; count of bases not matched to a gene: 5. The CDR3 nucleotides read TGTGCCAGCAGTTTATCGGCGGGAGGGGTGAACGAGCAGTACTTC. This codes for CASSLSAGGVNEQYF.

The chain couples TRBV3-1 to TRBJ2-7; 14 bases map to TRBD2. Germline values: CDR1 LGHDT, CDR2 YNNKEL (reference sequence). After removal of 3 bases from V and 4 bases from J, the junction contained 5 bases not matched to a gene. The CDR3 sequence is 16 residues long. The CDR3 DNA reads as TGTGCCAGCAGCCACCGCGGACTAGCGGGAGGTTACGAGCAGTACTTC. Its translation: CASSHRGLAGGYEQYF.

This clonotype appeared many times. The V and J genes are TRBV20-1 and TRBJ2-1; 10 bases agree with TRBD1. The germline V gene encodes CDR1 DFQATT and CDR2 SNEGSKA (reference sequence). V dropped 4 bases and J dropped 4; count of bases not matched to a gene: 10. The CDR3 extends over 16 amino acids. This chain's CDR3 is CSATPPPGQGYNEQFF. DNA of the CDR3: TGCAGTGCTACACCCCCCCCGGGACAGGGGTACAATGAGCAGTTCTTC.

This clonotype has a handful of counts. The chain combines TRBV9 with TRBJ1-5; 7 nucleotides agree with TRBD1. The CDR3 runs 17 residues. Losses at the gene ends were 1 base for V and 3 bases for J; bases not matched to a gene: 10. Germline V CDR1 and CDR2: SGDLS, YYNGEE. This chain's CDR3 is CASSVSRGGGPNQPQHF. CDR3 bases: TGTGCCAGCAGCGTATCAAGGGGAGGGGGCCCCAATCAGCCCCAGCATTTT.

The table lists this clonotype with many counts. This chain connects TRBV6-1 to TRBJ2-7; 7 bases agree with TRBD1. Germline CDR1 reads MNHNS; CDR2 reads SASEGT. Trimming at V came to 6 bases and at J to 3 bases, leaving 5 bases not matched to a gene. The CDR3 loop spans 13 amino acids. This chain's CDR3 is CASSPTGHYEQYF. CDR3 nucleotide sequence: TGTGCCAGCAGCCCGACAGGGCACTACGAGCAGTACTTC.

The rearrangement links TRBV6-1 to TRBJ1-5, with 7 bases that match TRBD1. There are 16 residues in the CDR3. The V gene end was trimmed by 6 bases and the J gene end by 2 bases; junction bases not matched to a gene: 10. Germline-derived CDR1 and CDR2 are MNHNS and SASEGT. This chain's CDR3 is CASRKTGFDGNQPQHF. The CDR3 DNA is TGTGCCAGCAGGAAGACAGGGTTTGACGGCAATCAGCCCCAGCATTTT.

This rearrangement joins TRBV7-3 to TRBJ2-3; D perhaps matches TRBD1 (5 bases). V lost 5 bases and J 4 bases, leaving 16 bases between the germline ends. This CDR3 comprises 15 residues. Germline CDR1 and CDR2: SGHTA and FQGTGA. CDR3 amino acids: CASSPTSGLPDTQYF. The CDR3 nucleotides are TGTGCCAGCAGCCCCACCTCAGGGCTGCCAGATACGCAGTATTTT.

The sample holds many counts of this clonotype. This sequence joins TRBV28 and TRBJ1-2, with unresolved D. This CDR3 comprises 13 residues. Germline V gene lookup returns CDR1 MDHEN and CDR2 SYDVKM. V lost 5 bases, J lost 3 bases, and 10 bases lay in between. CDR3 DNA sequence: TGTGCCAGCAGTCTTCCGGGTGACTATGGCTACACCTTC. It translates to CASSLPGDYGYTF.

The rearrangement joins TRBV4-1 to TRBJ2-5; TRBD1 matches 7 bases. J gave up 5 bases and V 6 bases, and 15 bases lay outside the gene matches. Germline loops: CDR1 MGHRA, CDR2 YSYEKL. The CDR3 has 16 residues. CDR3 sequence (DNA): TGCGCCAGCAGTCCATTCAACCTACAGGGGATCGAGACCCAGTACTTC. Translated: CASSPFNLQGIETQYF.

The chain employs TRBV4-2 and TRBJ2-4; no definite D call. The ends were cut back, 0 bases at V and 5 bases at J, with 11 bases in the middle. Germline V gene lookup returns CDR1 LGHNA and CDR2 YNFKEQ. This CDR3 is 15 amino acids long. The CDR3 nucleotides read TGTGCCAGCAGCCAAGATATGGCTAGGGAAAACATTCAGTACTTC. Translation: CASSQDMARENIQYF.